Below, one T cell receptor beta chain is given with its context. Authors' data handling: Scientists estimated how many nucleated cells there were by amplifying reference gene primers. Generated by immunoSEQ multiplex PCR, the TCRdb table keeps only in-frame clones and is missing some. That table furnishes V, J and clone size, whereas the DNA furnished D and trimming. The sample carries approximately 200,000 clones, 80% to 85% recorded once. This sample was taken from a study of blood T cell repertoires in COVID-19. The germline gives CDR1 SGHNT, CDR2 YYREEE (reference sequence). This CDR3 comprises 16 residues. Losses at the gene ends were 0 bases for V and 5 bases for J; bases not matched to a gene: 8.

The clonotype was recovered from a woman aged 55-70 years who had recovered from COVID-19. This rearrangement joins TRBV5-4 to TRBJ2-5, with 9 bases identical to TRBD2. Source material: peripheral blood. The CDR3 nucleotides are TGTGCCAGCAGCTTGGGTATAGCGGGGGCTTTGGAGACCCAGTACTTC. Protein: CASSLGIAGALETQYF.